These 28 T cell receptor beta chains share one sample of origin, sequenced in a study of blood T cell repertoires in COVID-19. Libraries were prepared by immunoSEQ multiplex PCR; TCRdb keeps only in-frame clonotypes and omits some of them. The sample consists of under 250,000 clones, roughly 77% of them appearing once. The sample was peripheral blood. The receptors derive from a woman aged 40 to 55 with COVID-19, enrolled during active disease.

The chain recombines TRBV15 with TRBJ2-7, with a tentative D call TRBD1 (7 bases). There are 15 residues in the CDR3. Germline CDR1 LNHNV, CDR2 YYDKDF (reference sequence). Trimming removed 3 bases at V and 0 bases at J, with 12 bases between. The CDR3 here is CATSSAGGRSYEQYF. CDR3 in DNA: TGTGCCACCAGCAGTGCAGGGGGGCGCTCCTACGAGCAGTACTTC.

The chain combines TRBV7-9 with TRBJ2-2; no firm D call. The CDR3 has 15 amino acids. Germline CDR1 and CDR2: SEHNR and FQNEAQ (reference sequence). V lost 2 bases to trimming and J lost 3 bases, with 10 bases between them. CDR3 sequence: CASSLSSWDTGELFF. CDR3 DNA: TGTGCCAGCAGCTTAAGTAGCTGGGACACCGGGGAGCTGTTTTTT.

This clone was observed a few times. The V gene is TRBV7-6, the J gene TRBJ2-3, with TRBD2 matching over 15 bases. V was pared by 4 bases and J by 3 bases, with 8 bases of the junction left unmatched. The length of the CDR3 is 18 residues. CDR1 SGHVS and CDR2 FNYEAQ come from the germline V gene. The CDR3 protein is CASSSPGLAGGGTDTQYF. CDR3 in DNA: TGTGCCAGCAGCTCACCGGGACTAGCGGGGGGAGGTACAGATACGCAGTATTTT.

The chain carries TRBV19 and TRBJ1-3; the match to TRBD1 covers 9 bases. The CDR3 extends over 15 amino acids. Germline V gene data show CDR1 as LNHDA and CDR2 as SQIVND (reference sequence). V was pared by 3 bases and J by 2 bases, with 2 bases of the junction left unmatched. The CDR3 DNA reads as TGTGCCAGTAGTATCGGACAGGGGCCTGGAAACACCATATATTTT. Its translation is CASSIGQGPGNTIYF.

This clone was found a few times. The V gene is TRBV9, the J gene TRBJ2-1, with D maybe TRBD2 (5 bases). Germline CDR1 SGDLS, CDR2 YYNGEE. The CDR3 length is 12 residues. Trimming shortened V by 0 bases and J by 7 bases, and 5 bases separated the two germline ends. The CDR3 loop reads CASSVGLNEQFF. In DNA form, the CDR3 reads TGTGCCAGCAGCGTAGGACTAAATGAGCAGTTCTTC.

For the CDR3, the DNA is TGTGCCATCAGTGAGGTCGGCGGGAGGGCCACGAGCACAGATACGCAGTATTTT. As protein: CAISEVGGRATSTDTQYF. This chain links TRBV10-3 with TRBJ2-3; 9 bases map to TRBD2. The germline CDR1 and CDR2 sequences are ENHRY and SYGVKD. The CDR3 runs to 18 residues. With V trimmed by 2 bases and J by 0 bases, 9 bases remained unmatched.

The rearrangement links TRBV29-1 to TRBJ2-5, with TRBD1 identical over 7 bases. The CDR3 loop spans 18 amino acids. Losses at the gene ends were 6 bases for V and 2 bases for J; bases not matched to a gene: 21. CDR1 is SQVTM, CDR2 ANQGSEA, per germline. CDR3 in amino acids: CSVTTGQGVRSGQETQYF. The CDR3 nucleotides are TGCAGCGTCACAACGGGGCAGGGGGTCAGGTCGGGTCAAGAGACCCAGTACTTC.

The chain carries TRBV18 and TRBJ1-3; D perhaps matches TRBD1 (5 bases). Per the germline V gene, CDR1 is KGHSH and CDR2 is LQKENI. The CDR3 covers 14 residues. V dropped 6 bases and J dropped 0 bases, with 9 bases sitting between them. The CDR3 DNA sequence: TGTGCCAGCTCCCAAGACAGCTCTGGAAACACCATATATTTT. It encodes CASSQDSSGNTIYF. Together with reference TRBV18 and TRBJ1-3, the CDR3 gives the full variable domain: NAGVMQNPRHLVRRRGQEARLRCSPMKGHSHVYWYRQLPEEGLKFMVYLQKENIIDESGMPKERFSAEFPKEGPSILRIQQVVRGDSAAYFCASSQDSSGNTIYFGEGSWLTVV.

CDR3 sequence: CASSPPGQGFVYGYTF. The CDR3 DNA reads TGTGCCAGTAGTCCTCCGGGACAGGGGTTTGTCTATGGCTACACCTTC. V gene TRBV19 combines with J gene TRBJ1-2; 10 bases are shared with TRBD1. Germline loops: CDR1 LNHDA, CDR2 SQIVND (reference sequence). The V gene end was trimmed by 5 bases and the J gene end by 4 bases; junction bases not matched to a gene: 10. This CDR3 has 16 residues. The complete variable domain, with remaining parts taken from reference TRBV19 and TRBJ1-2, reads DGGITQSPKYLFRKEGQNVTLSCEQNLNHDAMYWYRQDPGQGLRLIYYSQIVNDFQKGDIAEGYSVSREKKESFPLTVTSAQKNPTAFYLCASSPPGQGFVYGYTFGSGTRLTVV.

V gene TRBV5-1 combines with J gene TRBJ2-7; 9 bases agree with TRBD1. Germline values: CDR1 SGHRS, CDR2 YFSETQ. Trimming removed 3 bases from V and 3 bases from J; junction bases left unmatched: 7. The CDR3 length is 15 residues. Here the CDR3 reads CASSSLGQGNYEQYF. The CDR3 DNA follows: TGCGCCAGCAGCTCCCTTGGACAGGGGAACTACGAGCAGTACTTC.

In nucleotides, the CDR3 is TGTGCCAGTAGTACAACTGGGGGGGGAGAGACCCAGTACTTC. Amino acids: CASSTTGGGETQYF. V usage is TRBV19 and J usage is TRBJ2-5, with 7 bases lining up with TRBD2. Per germline, CDR1 LNHDA and CDR2 SQIVND (reference sequence). This CDR3 spans 14 amino acids. Trimming removed 4 bases from V and 4 bases from J; junction bases left unmatched: 6.

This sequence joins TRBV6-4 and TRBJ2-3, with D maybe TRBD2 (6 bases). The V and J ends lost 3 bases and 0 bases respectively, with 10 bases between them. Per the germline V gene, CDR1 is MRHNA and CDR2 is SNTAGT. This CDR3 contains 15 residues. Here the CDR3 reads CASSENSGSTDTQYF. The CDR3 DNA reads TGTGCCAGCAGTGAGAATAGCGGTAGCACAGATACGCAGTATTTT.

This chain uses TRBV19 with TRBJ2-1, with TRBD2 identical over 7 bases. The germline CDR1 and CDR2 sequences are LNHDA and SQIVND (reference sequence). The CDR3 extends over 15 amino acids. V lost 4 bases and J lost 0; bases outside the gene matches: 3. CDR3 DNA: TGTGCCAGTAGTACGACGGGGGGCTCCTACAATGAGCAGTTCTTC. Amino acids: CASSTTGGSYNEQFF.

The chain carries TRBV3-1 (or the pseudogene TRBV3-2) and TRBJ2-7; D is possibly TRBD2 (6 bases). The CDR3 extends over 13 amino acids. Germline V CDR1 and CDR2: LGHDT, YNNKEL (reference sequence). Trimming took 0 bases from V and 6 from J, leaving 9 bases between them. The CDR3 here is CASSQEWRGEQYF. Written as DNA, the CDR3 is TGTGCCAGCAGCCAAGAGTGGAGGGGCGAGCAGTACTTC.

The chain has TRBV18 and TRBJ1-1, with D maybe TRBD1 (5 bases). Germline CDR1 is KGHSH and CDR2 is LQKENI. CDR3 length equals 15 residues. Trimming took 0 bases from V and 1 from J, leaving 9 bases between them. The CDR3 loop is CASSPPGAQNTEAFF. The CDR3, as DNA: TGTGCCAGCTCACCACCTGGGGCGCAGAACACTGAAGCTTTCTTT.

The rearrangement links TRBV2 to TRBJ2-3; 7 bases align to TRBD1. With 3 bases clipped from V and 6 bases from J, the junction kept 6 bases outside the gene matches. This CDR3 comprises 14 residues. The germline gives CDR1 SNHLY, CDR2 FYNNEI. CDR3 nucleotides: TGTGCCAGCAGTGACGGACAGGTATACGATACGCAGTATTTT. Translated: CASSDGQVYDTQYF.

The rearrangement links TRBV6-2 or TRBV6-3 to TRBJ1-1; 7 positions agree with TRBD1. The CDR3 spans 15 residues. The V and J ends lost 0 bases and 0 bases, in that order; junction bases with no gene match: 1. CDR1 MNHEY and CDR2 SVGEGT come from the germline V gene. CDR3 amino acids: CASSYSGTVNTEAFF. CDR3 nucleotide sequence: TGTGCCAGCAGTTACTCCGGGACAGTGAACACTGAAGCTTTCTTT.

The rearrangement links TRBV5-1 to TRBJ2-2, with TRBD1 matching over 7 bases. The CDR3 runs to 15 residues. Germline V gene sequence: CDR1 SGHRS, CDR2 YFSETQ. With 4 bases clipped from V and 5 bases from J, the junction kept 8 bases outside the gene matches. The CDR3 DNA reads TGCGCCAGCAGCGTGCCCCGGGACAGTACCGGGGAGCTGTTTTTT. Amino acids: CASSVPRDSTGELFF.

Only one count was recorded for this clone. The CDR3 nucleotides are TGTGCCAGCAGTGAAAATAGGGACAGTTATAATAGCAATCAGCCCCAGCATTTT. This sequence encodes CASSENRDSYNSNQPQHF. This chain links TRBV2 with TRBJ1-5; TRBD1 aligns across 7 bases. The length of the CDR3 is 18 residues. CDR1 is SNHLY, CDR2 FYNNEI, per germline. V dropped 2 bases and J dropped 0; count of bases not matched to a gene: 10. The whole variable domain, filled in from reference TRBV2 and TRBJ1-5, reads EPEVTQTPSHQVTQMGQEVILRCVPISNHLYFYWYRQILGQKVEFLVSFYNNEISEKSEIFDDQFSVERPDGSNFTLKIRSTKLEDSAMYFCASSENRDSYNSNQPQHFGDGTRLSIL.

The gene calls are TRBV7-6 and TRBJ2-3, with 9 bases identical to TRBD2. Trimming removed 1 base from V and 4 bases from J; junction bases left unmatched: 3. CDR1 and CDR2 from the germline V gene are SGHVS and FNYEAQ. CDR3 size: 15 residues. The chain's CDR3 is CASSLDLAGADTQYF. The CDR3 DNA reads TGTGCCAGCAGCTTAGACTTAGCGGGAGCAGATACGCAGTATTTT. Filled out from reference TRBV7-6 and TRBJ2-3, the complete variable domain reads GAGVSQSPRYKVTKRGQDVALRCDPISGHVSLYWYRQALGQGPEFLTYFNYEAQQDKSGLPNDRFSAERPEGSISTLTIQRTEQRDSAMYRCASSLDLAGADTQYFGPGTRLTVL.

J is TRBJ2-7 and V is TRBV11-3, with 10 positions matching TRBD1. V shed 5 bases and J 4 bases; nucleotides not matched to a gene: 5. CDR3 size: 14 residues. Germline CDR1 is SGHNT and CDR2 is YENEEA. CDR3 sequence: CASSRTGQGYEQYF. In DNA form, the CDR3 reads TGTGCCAGCAGCCGCACGGGACAGGGGTACGAGCAGTACTTC. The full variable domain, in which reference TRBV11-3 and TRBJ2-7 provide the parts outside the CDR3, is EAGVVQSPRYKIIEKKQPVAFWCNPISGHNTLYWYLQNLGQGPELLIRYENEEAVDDSQLPKDRFSAERLKGVDSTLKIQPAELGDSAVYLCASSRTGQGYEQYFGPGTRLTVT.

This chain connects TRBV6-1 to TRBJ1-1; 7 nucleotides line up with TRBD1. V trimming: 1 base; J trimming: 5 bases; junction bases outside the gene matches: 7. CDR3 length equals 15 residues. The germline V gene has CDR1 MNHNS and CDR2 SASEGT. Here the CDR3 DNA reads TGTGCCAGCAGTGAAGGTGACAGGGAAGGGACTGAAGCTTTCTTT. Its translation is CASSEGDREGTEAFF.

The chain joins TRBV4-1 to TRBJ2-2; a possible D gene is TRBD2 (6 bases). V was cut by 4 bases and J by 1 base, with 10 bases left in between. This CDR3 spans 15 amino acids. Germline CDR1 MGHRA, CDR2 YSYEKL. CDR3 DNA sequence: TGCGCCAGCAGCCCCGGGACTTTGAACACCGGGGAGCTGTTTTTT. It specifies CASSPGTLNTGELFF.

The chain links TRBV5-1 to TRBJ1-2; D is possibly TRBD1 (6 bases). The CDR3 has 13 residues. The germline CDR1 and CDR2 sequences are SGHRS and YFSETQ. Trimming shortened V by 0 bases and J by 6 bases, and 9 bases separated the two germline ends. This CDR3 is CASSLGQADGYTF. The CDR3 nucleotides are TGCGCCAGCAGCTTGGGACAGGCCGATGGCTACACCTTC.

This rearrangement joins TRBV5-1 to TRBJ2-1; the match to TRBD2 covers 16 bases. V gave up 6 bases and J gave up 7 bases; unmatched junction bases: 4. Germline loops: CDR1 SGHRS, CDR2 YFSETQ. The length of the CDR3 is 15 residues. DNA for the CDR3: TGCGCCAGCAACCCGGGACTAGCGGGAGGGAATGAGCAGTTCTTC. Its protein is CASNPGLAGGNEQFF. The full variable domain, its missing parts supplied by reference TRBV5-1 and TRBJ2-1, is KAGVTQTPRYLIKTRGQQVTLSCSPISGHRSVSWYQQTPGQGLQFLFEYFSETQRNKGNFPGRFSGRQFSNSRSEMNVSTLELGDSALYLCASNPGLAGGNEQFFGPGTRLTVL.

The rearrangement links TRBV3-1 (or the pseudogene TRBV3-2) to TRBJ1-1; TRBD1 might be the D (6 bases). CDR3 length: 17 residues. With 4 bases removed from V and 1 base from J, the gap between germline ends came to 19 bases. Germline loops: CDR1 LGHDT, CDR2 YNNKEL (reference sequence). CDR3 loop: CASSPVGGAIKNTEAFF. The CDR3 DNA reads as TGTGCCAGCAGCCCAGTTGGGGGGGCGATAAAGAACACTGAAGCTTTCTTT.

This chain's CDR3 is CASSTTLAGKNIQYF. As DNA, the CDR3 is TGTGCCAGCAGCACAACACTAGCGGGGAAAAACATTCAGTACTTC. This chain uses TRBV7-8 with TRBJ2-4, with 10 bases aligning to TRBD2. The V segment lost 5 bases and the J segment 4 bases; nucleotides outside the gene matches: 5. CDR3 length: 15 residues. Germline values: CDR1 SGHVS, CDR2 FQNEAQ.

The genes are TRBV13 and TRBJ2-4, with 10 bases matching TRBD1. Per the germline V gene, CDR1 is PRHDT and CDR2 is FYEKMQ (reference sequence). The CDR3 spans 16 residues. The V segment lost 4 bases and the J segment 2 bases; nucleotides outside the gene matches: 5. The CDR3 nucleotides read TGTGCCAGCAGCTCACGGGACAGGGGACCCAAAAACATTCAGTACTTC. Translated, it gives CASSSRDRGPKNIQYF.